The 10 T cell receptor beta chains below come from one sample, sequenced in a study of blood T cell repertoires in COVID-19. TCRdb's copy holds only in-frame clones and misses some; the assay was immunoSEQ multiplex PCR. Of some 200,000 clones listed, 80% to 85% are singletons. What was sequenced was peripheral blood. These receptors were obtained from a woman at least 80 years old with active or convalescent COVID-19.

The chain combines TRBV5-4 with TRBJ1-1; possibly TRBD1 for D (5 bases). V lost 2 bases and J lost 4, with 15 bases in between. Germline V CDR1 and CDR2: SGHNT, YYREEE (reference sequence). This CDR3 spans 15 amino acids. CDR3 coding DNA: TGTGCCAGCAGCTTTGACCCCGGGGGGAGCACTGAAGCTTTCTTT. The encoded protein is CASSFDPGGSTEAFF.

The CDR3 spells CASSQDRTSGTDTQYF. In nucleotides, the CDR3 is TGCGCCAGCAGCCAAGACAGGACTAGCGGCACAGATACGCAGTATTTT. The rearrangement joins TRBV4-1 to TRBJ2-3; 9 bases map to TRBD2. V dropped 0 bases and J dropped 1; count of bases not matched to a gene: 2. Germline V gives CDR1 MGHRA, CDR2 YSYEKL. This CDR3 region has 16 residues.

The CDR3 DNA is TGCAGTGCTAGTCAGGGGTTGGAGACCCAGTACTTC. Protein product: CSASQGLETQYF. The genes are TRBV20-1 and TRBJ2-5; weak D call: TRBD1 (6 bases). V dropped 3 bases and J dropped 5 bases, with 10 bases sitting between them. CDR1 and CDR2 (germline): DFQATT, SNEGSKA (reference sequence). The CDR3 consists of 12 residues.

This clone was detected once. The genes are TRBV4-1 and TRBJ2-1, with 12 bases aligning to TRBD2. After removal of 3 bases from V and 6 bases from J, the junction contained 6 bases not matched to a gene. The germline V gene has CDR1 MGHRA and CDR2 YSYEKL. This CDR3 is 16 amino acids long. CDR3 bases: TGCGCCAGCAGCCAGGGTTCTAGCGGGAGGGTCAATGAGCAGTTCTTC. It encodes CASSQGSSGRVNEQFF.

The CDR3 protein is CASSVAFSLWDRGDNEQFF. In DNA form, the CDR3 reads TGTGCCAGCAGCGTAGCCTTTTCCCTCTGGGACAGGGGAGACAATGAGCAGTTCTTC. This chain joins TRBV9 and TRBJ2-1, with 10 bases fitting TRBD1. The trim removed 0 bases at V and 5 bases at J, leaving 14 bases unmatched. This CDR3 has 19 amino acids. Looked up from germline, CDR1 is SGDLS and CDR2 is YYNGEE.

This CDR3 reads CASSLDGGRTDTQYF. CDR3 sequence (DNA): TGTGCCAGCAGCTTAGACGGGGGGCGGACAGATACGCAGTATTTT. The chain joins TRBV7-2 to TRBJ2-3; D perhaps matches TRBD2 (7 bases). The CDR3 loop spans 15 amino acids. CDR1 and CDR2 from the germline V gene are SGHTA and FQGNSA. V lost 1 base to trimming and J lost 3 bases, with 11 bases between them.

This chain connects TRBV18 to TRBJ1-1; possibly TRBD1 for D (6 bases). Trimming left V 6 bases short and J 4 bases short, with 9 bases between. The CDR3 consists of 12 residues. CDR1 and CDR2 (germline): KGHSH, LQKENI. The CDR3 sequence: CASSAGVTEAFF. In nucleotides, the CDR3 is TGTGCCAGCTCGGCAGGGGTCACTGAAGCTTTCTTT.

The chain joins TRBV6-4 to TRBJ1-1, with D uncertain. V lost 5 bases and J 5 bases, leaving 15 bases between the germline ends. The CDR3 runs 14 residues. Germline loops: CDR1 MRHNA, CDR2 SNTAGT. CDR3 sequence reads: CASSLSGSATEAFF. CDR3 sequence (DNA): TGTGCCAGCAGTCTCTCGGGGAGTGCGACTGAAGCTTTCTTT.

The CDR3: CASSSWGDGNTIYF. The CDR3 region has the DNA TGTGCCAGCAGTAGTTGGGGGGATGGAAACACCATATATTTT. The genes are TRBV25-1 and TRBJ1-3, with D possibly matching TRBD1 (5 bases). The V gene's germline CDR1 is MGHDK and CDR2 SYGVNS. The length of the CDR3 is 14 residues. The V and J ends lost 5 bases and 3 bases respectively, with 11 bases between them.

The V call is TRBV6-6, the J call TRBJ1-1; possibly TRBD1 for D (6 bases). Germline V lookup: CDR1 MNHNY, CDR2 SVGAGI (reference sequence). The V and J ends lost 6 bases and 5 bases respectively, with 10 bases between them. The CDR3 runs 12 residues. The CDR3 nucleotides are TGTGCCAGCAGGCCCACAGGGACTGAAGCTTTCTTT. This encodes CASRPTGTEAFF.